A selection of T cell receptor beta chains follows, all from one sample in a study of neurological immune-mediated disorders. TCRdb recomputed calls from the 5' RACE reads with MiXCR, one row per CDR3 protein. The table shows roughly 43,000 distinct CDR3 sequences, with 1.9% occurring only once. Sequenced input: PBMCs. These receptors were collected from a woman between 40 and 50 years old with multiple sclerosis. Both conserved end residues are part of each CDR3. Each record gives: CDR3 length, D gene, V gene, clone size, J gene, CDR3 DNA, CDR3 protein. The D gene is left open where the match is weak. Some rows have no size entry. The others give once, few or many, or a class for an expanded clone.

cdr3_length: 15; d_call: NA; v_call: TRBV5-1; clone_size: many; j_call: TRBJ1-6; cdr3_nt: TGCGCCAGCAGCTCGGGGTCCAGGCGGGGTTCACCCCTCCACTTT; cdr3_aa: CASSSGSRRGSPLHF
cdr3_length: 13; d_call: NA; v_call: TRBV5-1; clone_size: many; j_call: TRBJ2-7; cdr3_nt: TGCGCCAGCAGCTTCACAGGGTCCTACGAGCAGTACTTC; cdr3_aa: CASSFTGSYEQYF
cdr3_length: 13; d_call: NA; v_call: TRBV3-1; clone_size: few; j_call: TRBJ2-3; cdr3_nt: TGTGCCAGCAGCCAATTAAGCACAGATACGCAGTATTTT; cdr3_aa: CASSQLSTDTQYF
cdr3_length: 15; d_call: NA; v_call: TRBV5-1; clone_size: many; j_call: TRBJ2-1; cdr3_nt: TGCGCCAGCAGCTTGGCACCGGGATCCTACAATGAGCAGTTCTTC; cdr3_aa: CASSLAPGSYNEQFF
cdr3_length: 15; d_call: NA; v_call: TRBV4-1; clone_size: many; j_call: TRBJ2-1; cdr3_nt: TGCGCCAGCAGCCCCCAGGGAGGAGGGTCGTCAGAAAAGTTCTTC; cdr3_aa: CASSPQGGGSSEKFF
cdr3_length: 19; d_call: NA; v_call: TRBV5-1; clone_size: many; j_call: TRBJ2-3; cdr3_nt: TGCGCCAGCAGCTGGGGGTCATGGATAGCCCAGTATATCACAGATACGCAGTATTTT; cdr3_aa: CASSWGSWIAQYITDTQYF
cdr3_length: 15; d_call: NA; v_call: TRBV4-2; clone_size: many; j_call: TRBJ2-3; cdr3_nt: TGTGCCAGCAGCCAAGAGAGCAGCTACACAGATACGCAGTATTTT; cdr3_aa: CASSQESSYTDTQYF
cdr3_length: 15; d_call: NA; v_call: TRBV6-5; clone_size: many; j_call: TRBJ2-5; cdr3_nt: TGTGCCAGCAGCCCCCGAGTCCCCGAAGGAGAGACCCAGTACTTC; cdr3_aa: CASSPRVPEGETQYF
cdr3_length: 12; d_call: NA; v_call: TRBV20-1; clone_size: many; j_call: TRBJ1-2; cdr3_nt: TGCAGTGCTATCGATACTCAATATGGCTACACCTTC; cdr3_aa: CSAIDTQYGYTF
cdr3_length: 12; d_call: NA; v_call: TRBV20-1; clone_size: many; j_call: TRBJ2-7; cdr3_nt: TGCAGTGTAGTTGGCCAGCGCTACGAGCAGTACTTC; cdr3_aa: CSVVGQRYEQYF
cdr3_length: 12; d_call: NA; v_call: TRBV15; clone_size: many; j_call: TRBJ2-7; cdr3_nt: TGTGCCACCAGTCGGTTGGGATACGAGCAGTACTTC; cdr3_aa: CATSRLGYEQYF
cdr3_length: 14; d_call: NA; v_call: TRBV5-1; clone_size: many; j_call: TRBJ2-7; cdr3_nt: TGCGCCAGCAGCCCCGGGACAATCTCCTACGAGCAGTACTTC; cdr3_aa: CASSPGTISYEQYF
cdr3_length: 12; d_call: NA; v_call: TRBV20-1; clone_size: many; j_call: TRBJ2-1; cdr3_nt: TGCAGTGCTCTTGCCGGTATCGATGAGCAGTTCTTC; cdr3_aa: CSALAGIDEQFF
cdr3_length: 14; d_call: NA; v_call: TRBV20-1; clone_size: many; j_call: TRBJ1-2; cdr3_nt: TGCAGTGCTAGCCCCCAGGGGCCAGGCTATGGCTACACCTTC; cdr3_aa: CSASPQGPGYGYTF
cdr3_length: 12; d_call: TRBD2; v_call: TRBV12-3/TRBV12-4; clone_size: many; j_call: TRBJ2-4; cdr3_nt: TGTGCCAGCAGTCCCGGACTAGCGGCCTCTTACTTC; cdr3_aa: CASSPGLAASYF
cdr3_length: 14; d_call: TRBD2; v_call: TRBV6-5; clone_size: few; j_call: TRBJ2-7; cdr3_nt: TGTGCCAGCAGTCCGTCCGGGGGGGTCTACGAGCAGTACTTC; cdr3_aa: CASSPSGGVYEQYF
cdr3_length: 18; d_call: NA; v_call: TRBV7-9; clone_size: medium-sized; j_call: TRBJ1-6; cdr3_nt: TGTGCCAGCAGCTTAGGAGTTGGAGTGGACAGATCGAATTCACCCCTCCACTTT; cdr3_aa: CASSLGVGVDRSNSPLHF
cdr3_length: 17; d_call: TRBD2; v_call: TRBV20-1; clone_size: many; j_call: TRBJ2-1; cdr3_nt: TGCAGTGCTAGTGCGGGGGGGGCGGTAGGGACCTACAATGAGCAGTTCTTC; cdr3_aa: CSASAGGAVGTYNEQFF
cdr3_length: 12; d_call: NA; v_call: TRBV18; clone_size: many; j_call: TRBJ2-3; cdr3_nt: TGTGCCAGCTCACGCTACGGGGCTACGCAGTATTTT; cdr3_aa: CASSRYGATQYF
cdr3_length: 16; d_call: NA; v_call: TRBV5-1; clone_size: many; j_call: TRBJ2-2; cdr3_nt: TGCGCCAGCAGCTTCTTCGGTCAATTGAACACCGGGGAGCTGTTTTTT; cdr3_aa: CASSFFGQLNTGELFF
cdr3_length: 13; d_call: NA; v_call: TRBV7-3; clone_size: many; j_call: TRBJ2-5; cdr3_nt: TGTGCCAGCAGCTTAATTGCCCAAGAGACCCAGTACTTC; cdr3_aa: CASSLIAQETQYF
cdr3_length: 15; d_call: NA; v_call: TRBV5-1; clone_size: many; j_call: TRBJ2-6; cdr3_nt: TGCGCCAGCAGCTTGGGATTCTCTGGGGCCAACGTCCTGACTTTC; cdr3_aa: CASSLGFSGANVLTF
cdr3_length: 20; d_call: TRBD1; v_call: TRBV18; clone_size: many; j_call: TRBJ2-6; cdr3_nt: TGTGCCAGCTCACCACCCCGGGGGACAGGGTCCTCGGGCTGGGCCAACGTCCTGACTTTC; cdr3_aa: CASSPPRGTGSSGWANVLTF
cdr3_length: 15; d_call: TRBD1; v_call: TRBV2; clone_size: many; j_call: TRBJ2-7; cdr3_nt: TGTGCCAGCACTAAAACAATGGGGACAGTATACGAGCAGTACTTC; cdr3_aa: CASTKTMGTVYEQYF
cdr3_length: 16; d_call: NA; v_call: TRBV9; clone_size: many; j_call: TRBJ1-1; cdr3_nt: TGTGCCAGCAGCCCAACCCAGTGGCGGTCGAACACTGAAGCTTTCTTT; cdr3_aa: CASSPTQWRSNTEAFF
cdr3_length: 14; d_call: TRBD1; v_call: TRBV11-2; clone_size: many; j_call: TRBJ2-7; cdr3_nt: TGTGCCAGCAGCTTGACGACAGGGGTTTACGAGCAGTACTTC; cdr3_aa: CASSLTTGVYEQYF
cdr3_length: 14; d_call: NA; v_call: TRBV12-3/TRBV12-4; clone_size: many; j_call: TRBJ1-3; cdr3_nt: TGTGCCAGCAGGGCCTCCGGGAGCGGAAACACCATATATTTT; cdr3_aa: CASRASGSGNTIYF
cdr3_length: 15; d_call: NA; v_call: TRBV4-2; clone_size: many; j_call: TRBJ2-2; cdr3_nt: TGTGCCAGCAGCCAAGATAAGTACGAGGGCGGGGAGCTGTTTTTT; cdr3_aa: CASSQDKYEGGELFF
cdr3_length: 14; d_call: TRBD1; v_call: TRBV12-3/TRBV12-4; clone_size: many; j_call: TRBJ2-4; cdr3_nt: TGTGCCAGCAGTTTAGGACCAGGGGGAAACATTCAGTACTTC; cdr3_aa: CASSLGPGGNIQYF
cdr3_length: 15; d_call: TRBD2; v_call: TRBV20-1; clone_size: many; j_call: TRBJ2-1; cdr3_nt: TGCAGTGCTTTATCACCGGGACTACAAGGAAATGAGCAGTTCTTC; cdr3_aa: CSALSPGLQGNEQFF
cdr3_length: 15; d_call: NA; v_call: TRBV4-1; clone_size: many; j_call: TRBJ1-1; cdr3_nt: TGCGCCAGCAGCCACCCGGCGACGGGGAACACTGAAGCTTTCTTT; cdr3_aa: CASSHPATGNTEAFF
cdr3_length: 11; d_call: NA; v_call: TRBV27; clone_size: many; j_call: TRBJ2-3; cdr3_nt: TGTGCCAGCAGTGACGCAGATACGCAGTATTTT; cdr3_aa: CASSDADTQYF
cdr3_length: 14; d_call: NA; v_call: TRBV29-1; clone_size: many; j_call: TRBJ1-2; cdr3_nt: TGCAGCGTCGGGTTTAGCGCGGTGGACTATGGCTACACCTTC; cdr3_aa: CSVGFSAVDYGYTF
cdr3_length: 13; d_call: NA; v_call: TRBV5-1; clone_size: many; j_call: TRBJ2-3; cdr3_nt: TGCGCCAGCAGCTCGAGGGGCACAGATACGCAGTATTTT; cdr3_aa: CASSSRGTDTQYF
cdr3_length: 15; d_call: NA; v_call: TRBV5-1; clone_size: many; j_call: TRBJ1-1; cdr3_nt: TGCGCCAGCAGCTTCACCGGGTCGATGAACACTGAAGCTTTCTTT; cdr3_aa: CASSFTGSMNTEAFF
cdr3_length: 13; d_call: NA; v_call: TRBV5-6; clone_size: NA; j_call: TRBJ2-5; cdr3_nt: TGTGCCAGCAGCTTGGGGACAGCAGAGACCCAGTACTTC; cdr3_aa: CASSLGTAETQYF
cdr3_length: 17; d_call: NA; v_call: TRBV9; clone_size: many; j_call: TRBJ2-7; cdr3_nt: TGTGCCAGCAGCGTAGCCGATCCAGGGCATTACTCCTACGAGCAGTACTTC; cdr3_aa: CASSVADPGHYSYEQYF
cdr3_length: 15; d_call: NA; v_call: TRBV18; clone_size: few; j_call: TRBJ1-6; cdr3_nt: TGTGCCAGCTCACTATCCGGGAGTCGGGATTCACCCCTCCACTTT; cdr3_aa: CASSLSGSRDSPLHF
cdr3_length: 15; d_call: NA; v_call: TRBV7-3; clone_size: many; j_call: TRBJ1-2; cdr3_nt: TGTGCCAGCAGCCACTACCCTGGGGGCGTAGGTGGCTACACCTTC; cdr3_aa: CASSHYPGGVGGYTF
cdr3_length: 14; d_call: TRBD2; v_call: TRBV20-1; clone_size: many; j_call: TRBJ2-1; cdr3_nt: TGCAGTGCTACCAGAGTAGCGAGGGAGGGTGAGCAGTTCTTC; cdr3_aa: CSATRVAREGEQFF
cdr3_length: 14; d_call: NA; v_call: TRBV2; clone_size: many; j_call: TRBJ1-4; cdr3_nt: TGTGCCAGCCAATCTAAGACAACTAATGAAAAACTGTTTTTT; cdr3_aa: CASQSKTTNEKLFF
cdr3_length: 14; d_call: NA; v_call: TRBV4-1; clone_size: few; j_call: TRBJ1-5; cdr3_nt: TGCGCCAGCAGCCAAGAGTTTCGCAATCAGCCCCAGCATTTT; cdr3_aa: CASSQEFRNQPQHF
cdr3_length: 14; d_call: TRBD1; v_call: TRBV12-3/TRBV12-4; clone_size: many; j_call: TRBJ2-7; cdr3_nt: TGTGCCAGCAGAAAGACAGGGGGCAAGCTCGAGCAGTACTTC; cdr3_aa: CASRKTGGKLEQYF
cdr3_length: 14; d_call: NA; v_call: TRBV20-1; clone_size: many; j_call: TRBJ2-7; cdr3_nt: TGCAGTGCTAGAGATCCTAGGGCCTCCTACGAGCAGTACTTC; cdr3_aa: CSARDPRASYEQYF
cdr3_length: 13; d_call: NA; v_call: TRBV12-3/TRBV12-4; clone_size: many; j_call: TRBJ1-3; cdr3_nt: TGTGCCAGCAGTCCGAACGCTGGAAACACCATATATTTT; cdr3_aa: CASSPNAGNTIYF
cdr3_length: 17; d_call: NA; v_call: TRBV13; clone_size: many; j_call: TRBJ2-1; cdr3_nt: TGTGCCAGCAGCCAGCAGCGCGAGGAGCTCGTTTACAATGAGCAGTTCTTC; cdr3_aa: CASSQQREELVYNEQFF